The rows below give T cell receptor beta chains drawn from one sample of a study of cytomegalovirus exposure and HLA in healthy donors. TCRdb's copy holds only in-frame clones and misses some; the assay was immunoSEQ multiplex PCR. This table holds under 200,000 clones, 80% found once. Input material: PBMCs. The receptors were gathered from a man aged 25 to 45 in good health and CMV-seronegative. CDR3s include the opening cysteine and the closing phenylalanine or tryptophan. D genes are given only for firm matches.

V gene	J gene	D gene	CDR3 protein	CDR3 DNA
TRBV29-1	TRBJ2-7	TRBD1	CSVYRGEQYF	TGCAGCGTTTACAGGGGCGAGCAGTACTTC
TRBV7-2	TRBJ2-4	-	CASSLGIAKNIQYF	TGTGCCAGCAGCTTAGGTATAGCCAAAAACATTCAGTACTTC
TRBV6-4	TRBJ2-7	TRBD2	CASSLSGRRCEQYF	TGTGCCAGCAGTTTAAGCGGGAGGCGCTGCGAGCAGTACTTC
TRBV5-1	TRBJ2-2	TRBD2	CASSPSGTSGRAGGELFF	TGCGCCAGCAGCCCTTCCGGGACTAGCGGGAGGGCCGGCGGGGAGCTGTTTTTT
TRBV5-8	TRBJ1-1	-	CASSLTGYYEAFF	TGTGCCAGCAGCTTGACAGGCTACTATGAAGCTTTCTTT
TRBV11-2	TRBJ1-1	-	CASSLTQGEYTEAFF	TGTGCCAGCAGCTTGACTCAAGGCGAGTACACTGAAGCTTTCTTT
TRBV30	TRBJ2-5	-	CAWSAWTDSGETQYF	TGTGCCTGGAGTGCCTGGACTGACTCCGGAGAGACCCAGTACTTC
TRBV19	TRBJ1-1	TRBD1	CASSRGTGRAFF	TGTGCCAGTAGCCGGGGGACAGGTAGAGCTTTCTTT
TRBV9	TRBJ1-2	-	CASSVVNSLDGYTF	TGTGCCAGCAGCGTAGTTAACAGCTTGGATGGCTACACCTTC
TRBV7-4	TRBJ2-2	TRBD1	CASSLRQGYSNTGELFF	TGTGCCAGCAGCCTAAGACAGGGTTATTCGAACACCGGGGAGCTGTTCTTT
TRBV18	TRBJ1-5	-	CASSPTGDNQPQHF	TGTGCCAGCTCACCTACAGGAGACAATCAGCCCCAGCATTTT
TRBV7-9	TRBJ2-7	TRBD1	CASSLAAGTGLLGQYF	TGTGCCAGCAGCTTAGCGGCCGGGACAGGGCTATTGGGGCAGTACTTC